One and the same sample provided the 32 T cell receptor beta chains below, sequenced in a study of vaccination and CD4 T cells after COVID-19 (dated by TCRdb to the early 2020s). Library preparation was by PCR. The sample was run on an Illumina iSeq 100. At the Johns Hopkins FTIC core, DNA from the cultured CD4+ T cells underwent TCR sequencing with the Oncomine TCR Beta short-read assay. Through fastp at Q25 and MiXCR, TCRdb rebuilt clones from the public reads, retaining in-frame beta chains. Here each entry gathers all rows of one CDR3 protein and keeps the most common genes and DNA. This sample comprises some 15,000 distinct CDR3 sequences, 65% to 85% of them detected only once. About 20% of the sample is taken by the ten largest. The meaning of the sample's treatment or condition label: roughly 10-day PBMC culture with coronavirus spike peptide pools or control peptides (ViraFEST assay). These TCRs' antigens remain unknown.

The sample consisted of CD4+ T cells from blood, cultured in vitro. Receptor source: a human donor who had recovered from COVID-19.

This chain joins TRBV29-1 and TRBJ1-2; D not certain. This CDR3 has 15 residues. In germline, CDR1 is SQVTM, CDR2 ANQGSEA. Trimming removed 2 bases from V and 0 bases from J, with 13 bases in between. In DNA, the CDR3 is TGCAGCGTTGAAATCTACTACAGAGCTAACTATGGCTACACCTTC. It specifies CSVEIYYRANYGYTF.

This chain connects TRBV5-1 to TRBJ1-6; D is unresolved. CDR3 length: 13 residues. Between the trimmed V and J ends, which lost 3 bases and 7 bases, there was a span of 8 bases. Germline V gene sequence: CDR1 SGHRS, CDR2 YFSETQ. The CDR3: CASSSWANSPLHF. The CDR3 region has the DNA TGCGCCAGCAGCTCCTGGGCCAATTCACCCCTCCACTTT.

V and J are TRBV20-1 and TRBJ1-1; D is ambiguous. V was shortened by 6 bases and J by 0 bases, with 8 bases between the two germline ends. This CDR3 spans 12 amino acids. Germline-derived CDR1 and CDR2 are DFQATT and SNEGSKA (reference sequence). CDR3 DNA: TGCAGTGCGAGTCCCATGAACACTGAAGCTTTCTTT. Translating gives CSASPMNTEAFF.

The chain joins TRBV6-2 or TRBV6-3 to TRBJ2-7; 10 bases map to TRBD1. Germline CDR1 MNHEY, CDR2 SVGEGT. CDR3 length: 15 residues. Trimming at V came to 5 bases and at J to 2 bases, leaving 6 bases not matched to a gene. The CDR3 sequence is CASSPRQGAAYEQYF. The CDR3, as DNA: TGTGCCAGCAGTCCTCGACAGGGGGCGGCCTACGAGCAGTACTTC.

The chain combines TRBV29-1 with TRBJ2-2; D tentatively reads TRBD1 or TRBD2 (6 bases each). Looked up from germline, CDR1 is SQVTM and CDR2 is ANQGSEA. Trimming shortened V by 7 bases and J by 0 bases, and 15 bases separated the two germline ends. The CDR3 has 15 amino acids. The CDR3 sequence is CSARLEGANTGELFF. The CDR3 coding sequence is TGCAGCGCCCGGTTGGAGGGGGCGAACACCGGGGAGCTGTTTTTT.

The V and J genes are TRBV27 and TRBJ1-1; 10 nucleotides match TRBD1. The V segment lost 2 bases and the J segment 5 bases; nucleotides outside the gene matches: 2. The CDR3 loop spans 14 amino acids. Looked up from germline, CDR1 is MNHEY and CDR2 is SMNVEV (reference sequence). CDR3 nucleotides: TGTGCCAGCAGTTTACGGGACAGGGGTACTGAAGCTTTCTTT. Translating it yields CASSLRDRGTEAFF.

The chain is built from TRBV11-2 and TRBJ2-7; D not resolved. The V gene lost 5 bases and the J gene lost 3 bases, with 14 bases spanning the gap. The CDR3 is 14 amino acids. CDR1 and CDR2 from the germline V gene are SGHAT and FQNNGV. CDR3 in DNA: TGTGCCAGCAGCGAAGGATGGGCGAACTACGAGCAGTACTTC. This gives the protein CASSEGWANYEQYF.

Points on this clonotype: One end of the junction is discordant with germline, which a read error may explain. The rearrangement joins TRBV20-1 to TRBJ1-1; the D is unclear. The CDR3 runs 9 residues. Germline V gene sequence: CDR1 DFQATT, CDR2 SNEGSKA (reference sequence). The CDR3 loop reads CSAREVEGF. The CDR3 DNA reads as TGCAGTGCTAGAGAGGTGGAAGGGTTT.

The rearrangement uses TRBV4-1 and TRBJ1-5; D is unclear. Germline loops: CDR1 MGHRA, CDR2 YSYEKL. The ends were cut back, 8 bases at V and 2 bases at J, with 13 bases in the middle. The CDR3 extends over 14 amino acids. CDR3 sequence reads: CASQEAQGNQPQHF. CDR3 nucleotides: TGCGCCAGCCAGGAGGCGCAGGGCAATCAGCCCCAGCATTTT.

The genes are TRBV2 and TRBJ1-2; 7 bases line up with TRBD1. Germline V gives CDR1 SNHLY, CDR2 FYNNEI. Unmatched junction bases numbered 9, after V lost 9 bases and J lost 8 bases. The CDR3 loop spans 12 amino acids. The DNA for the CDR3 is TGTGCCAGGACCGGACAGGTCGGGGGCTACACCTTC. Amino acid sequence: CARTGQVGGYTF. The full variable domain, rest sourced from reference TRBV2 and TRBJ1-2, is EPEVTQTPSHQVTQMGQEVILRCVPISNHLYFYWYRQILGQKVEFLVSFYNNEISEKSEIFDDQFSVERPDGSNFTLKIRSTKLEDSAMYFCARTGQVGGYTFGSGTRLTVV.

J is TRBJ2-1 and V is TRBV10-3; unclear D gene. Germline CDR1 ENHRY, CDR2 SYGVKD. The CDR3 has 11 residues. Trimming shortened V by 8 bases and J by 4 bases, and 6 bases separated the two germline ends. As DNA, the CDR3 is TGTGCCATCCAGGAATACAATGAGCAGTTCTTC. It is translated as CAIQEYNEQFF.

The rearrangement links TRBV20-1 to TRBJ2-5; 7 nucleotides line up with TRBD2. Trimming took 4 bases from V and 7 from J; bases not matched to a gene: 6. Germline V gene sequence: CDR1 DFQATT, CDR2 SNEGSKA (reference sequence). CDR3 length: 12 residues. CDR3 amino acids: CSAKEGGGTQYF. CDR3 DNA: TGCAGTGCTAAGGAGGGCGGGGGGACCCAGTACTTC.

This chain connects TRBV20-1 to TRBJ2-7, with a weak D call TRBD1 (6 bases). The CDR3 has 14 amino acids. Trimming removed 0 bases from V and 3 bases from J, with 12 bases in between. Germline V gene data show CDR1 as DFQATT and CDR2 as SNEGSKA (reference sequence). The CDR3 spells CSAREATGGYEQYF. Written as DNA, the CDR3 is TGCAGTGCTAGAGAGGCGACAGGAGGCTACGAGCAGTACTTC.

This clonotype was seen once. This clone may be a read error of a much larger clone one base away. The rearrangement joins TRBV19 to TRBJ1-1, with D hard to call. CDR3 size: 13 residues. Germline assignment: CDR1 LNHDA and CDR2 SQIVND (reference sequence). The CDR3: CVSSIWQNTEAFF. CDR3 nucleotides: TGTGTCAGTAGTATTTGGCAGAACACTGAAGCTTTCTTT.

This clonotype has just a few counts. This sequence joins TRBV30 and TRBJ1-6, with D maybe TRBD1 (6 bases). This CDR3 region has 13 residues. The V gene lost 5 bases and the J gene lost 7 bases, with 12 bases spanning the gap. From germline, CDR1 is GTSNPN and CDR2 SVGIG (reference sequence). DNA of the CDR3: TGTGCCTGGGGCCGGGACACCAATTCACCCCTCCACTTT. It encodes CAWGRDTNSPLHF.

The V and J genes are TRBV24-1 and TRBJ2-5, with TRBD2 matching over 12 bases. The CDR3 runs 15 residues. Germline CDR1 is KGHDR and CDR2 is SFDVKD. V lost 3 bases to trimming and J lost 5 bases; unmatched junction nucleotides: 3. This chain's CDR3 is CATSDIGTSGETQYF. The CDR3 DNA reads TGTGCCACCAGTGATATTGGGACTAGCGGGGAGACCCAGTACTTC.

The gene calls are TRBV6-1 and TRBJ2-7; D is possibly TRBD2 (5 bases). The germline gives CDR1 MNHNS, CDR2 SASEGT. This CDR3 region has 14 residues. Deletions cut 5 bases from V and 3 bases from J, with 14 bases between. The DNA of the CDR3 is TGTGCCAGCAGTCCAGTAAGAGGGTTCTACGAGCAGTACTTC. Protein sequence: CASSPVRGFYEQYF.

The gene calls are TRBV7-8 and TRBJ1-5; D remains unclear. The CDR3 sequence is 13 residues long. The germline V gene has CDR1 SGHVS and CDR2 FQNEAQ. Trimming shortened V by 1 base and J by 6 bases, and 7 bases separated the two germline ends. CDR3 sequence reads: CASSLGLGQPQHF. Written as DNA, the CDR3 is TGTGCCAGCAGCTTAGGATTGGGTCAGCCCCAGCATTTT.

This clonotype is medium-sized. V is TRBV11-1 and J is TRBJ1-2; perhaps TRBD1 as D (5 bases). CDR3 length: 13 amino acids. V shed 3 bases and J shed 8 bases, with 13 bases lying between them. Germline V lookup: CDR1 SGHAT, CDR2 FQDESV (reference sequence). In DNA form, the CDR3 reads TGTGCCAGCAGCTTTGTCCCCGAGGGGGGCTACACCTTC. Translated: CASSFVPEGGYTF. The full variable domain, its missing parts supplied by reference TRBV11-1 and TRBJ1-2, is EAEVAQSPRYKITEKSQAVAFWCDPISGHATLYWYRQILGQGPELLVQFQDESVVDDSQLPKDRFSAERLKGVDSTLKIQPAELGDSAMYLCASSFVPEGGYTFGSGTRLTVV.

The genes are TRBV7-3 and TRBJ2-5; D not certain. Per the germline V gene, CDR1 is SGHTA and CDR2 is FQGTGA. The germline V and J ends were trimmed by 0 bases and 4 bases, with 12 bases remaining between them. This CDR3 contains 15 residues. The DNA for the CDR3 is TGTGCCAGCAGCTTAACCAGCGAGACGGGAGAGACCCAGTACTTC. This gives the protein CASSLTSETGETQYF.

The chain couples TRBV6-5 to TRBJ1-6, with D perhaps matching TRBD1 (5 bases). The V and J ends lost 0 bases and 10 bases respectively, with 16 bases between them. The CDR3 extends over 16 amino acids. CDR1 is MNHEY and CDR2 is SVGAGI in the germline V gene. The CDR3 DNA is TGTGCCAGCAGTTACTCCGTATCTGCAGGGACCTCACCCCTCCACTTT. Encoded protein: CASSYSVSAGTSPLHF.

The CDR3 sequence: CAIFSGARSEAFF. The CDR3 DNA follows: TGTGCCATCTTCAGCGGCGCGAGGTCCGAAGCTTTCTTT. This sequence joins TRBV10-3 and TRBJ1-1; D is undetermined. Germline CDR1 reads ENHRY; CDR2 reads SYGVKD. V was pared by 8 bases and J by 8 bases, with 18 bases between. The CDR3 extends over 13 amino acids.

The chain joins TRBV20-1 to TRBJ2-7, with TRBD2 matching over 11 bases. The CDR3 is 15 residues long. The ends lost 2 bases at V and 4 bases at J; junction bases unmatched: 7. CDR1 is DFQATT, CDR2 SNEGSKA, per germline (reference sequence). The CDR3 protein is CSARLAGGRGYEQYF. The CDR3 nucleotides read TGCAGTGCTAGACTAGCGGGAGGCCGTGGGTACGAGCAGTACTTC.

In this sample, this clonotype turned up once. The V gene is TRBV9, the J gene TRBJ1-2; TRBD1 aligns across 12 bases. J gave up 8 bases and V 2 bases, and 7 bases lay outside the gene matches. CDR1 is SGDLS and CDR2 is YYNGEE in the germline V gene. This CDR3 region has 15 residues. The CDR3 loop is CASSVTGTGGWGYTF. In DNA form, the CDR3 reads TGTGCCAGCAGCGTGACCGGGACAGGGGGCTGGGGCTACACCTTC.

The chain carries TRBV28 and TRBJ2-3, with D hard to call. The CDR3 length is 12 residues. The V gene's germline CDR1 is MDHEN and CDR2 SYDVKM. The V end lost 2 bases, the J end lost 14 bases, and 14 bases lay between the germline ends. CDR3 protein: CASSLLSKPGYF. For the CDR3, the DNA is TGTGCCAGCAGTTTACTGTCTAAACCGGGGTATTTT.

This chain connects TRBV25-1 to TRBJ2-7; D is ambiguous. V shed 3 bases and J shed 2 bases, with 11 bases lying between them. The length of the CDR3 is 14 residues. Germline values: CDR1 MGHDK, CDR2 SYGVNS. As DNA, the CDR3 is TGTGCCAGCAGTGACGCAGTGGTGACCTACGAGCAGTACTTC. Translating gives CASSDAVVTYEQYF.

As regards this clonotype: The junction departs from germline at one end; a sequencing error may be responsible. The chain links TRBV7-6 to TRBJ1-3; a possible D gene is TRBD1 (5 bases). Germline V gene sequence: CDR1 SGHVS, CDR2 FNYEAQ. The CDR3 is 14 residues long. The DNA of the CDR3 is TGTGCTAGCAGCCCGACAGTCTCTGGAAACACCATATATTTT. As protein: CASSPTVSGNTIYF.

The chain combines TRBV7-8 with TRBJ1-2; 7 bases line up with TRBD1. CDR1 and CDR2 from the germline V gene are SGHVS and FQNEAQ. The CDR3 covers 18 residues. V lost 4 bases and J lost 3; bases outside the gene matches: 17. The CDR3 protein is CASSSRQGRNSLDYGYTF. The DNA of the CDR3 is TGTGCCAGCAGCTCTCGACAGGGTCGAAACAGTTTGGACTATGGCTACACCTTC. Together with reference TRBV7-8 and TRBJ1-2, the CDR3 gives the full variable domain: GAGVSQSPRYKVAKRGQDVALRCDPISGHVSLFWYQQALGQGPEFLTYFQNEAQLDKSGLPSDRFFAERPEGSVSTLKIQRTQQEDSAVYLCASSSRQGRNSLDYGYTFGSGTRLTVV.

The J gene is TRBJ2-7, the V gene TRBV10-3; the D gene is possibly TRBD1 (6 bases). The germline CDR1 and CDR2 sequences are ENHRY and SYGVKD. This CDR3 has 14 residues. Trimming shortened V by 3 bases and J by 3 bases, and 12 bases separated the two germline ends. The CDR3 bases are TGTGCCATCAGTGATGGTAGGGGGAGCTACGAGCAGTACTTC. This gives the protein CAISDGRGSYEQYF.

The chain carries TRBV27 and TRBJ1-1, with 9 bases identical to TRBD1. Germline V gene sequence: CDR1 MNHEY, CDR2 SMNVEV (reference sequence). After removal of 3 bases from V and 0 bases from J, the junction contained 11 bases not matched to a gene. CDR3 length: 18 residues. The CDR3 loop reads CASSFGGTGTSMNTEAFF. For the CDR3, the DNA is TGTGCCAGCAGTTTCGGGGGGACAGGGACTTCTATGAACACTGAAGCTTTCTTT.

This clonotype was recorded a few times. The chain carries TRBV20-1 and TRBJ1-2; D gene uncertain. CDR3 size: 12 residues. CDR1 DFQATT and CDR2 SNEGSKA come from the germline V gene (reference sequence). Trimming removed 4 bases at V and 4 bases at J, with 10 bases between. The CDR3 sequence is CSATFRAYGYTF. The CDR3 region has the DNA TGCAGTGCTACCTTTCGGGCCTATGGCTACACCTTC.

This chain joins TRBV28 and TRBJ1-6, with D possibly being TRBD1 (6 bases). CDR1 and CDR2 (germline): MDHEN, SYDVKM. This CDR3 contains 14 residues. Deletions cut 6 bases from V and 10 bases from J, with 16 bases between. The CDR3 coding sequence is TGTGCCAGCAGCCAACAGGGTGTAGGGTCACCCCTCCACTTT. Its protein is CASSQQGVGSPLHF.